This T cell receptor (beta chain) derives from a study of control samples from healthy donors and cancer patients. Generated by immunoSEQ multiplex PCR, the TCRdb table keeps only in-frame clones and is missing some. The data hold approximately 100,000 clones, with about 86% observed a single time. The germline V gene has CDR1 KGHSH and CDR2 LQKENI. Trimming cost V 3 bases and J 1 base, with 6 bases left between them. The CDR3 extends over 13 amino acids. The chain uses TRBV18 and TRBJ2-5; D is perhaps TRBD1 or TRBD2 (5 bases each). The sequencing sample was made of blood. This TCR derives from a man aged 25 to 40 in good health. The DNA for the CDR3 is TGTGCCAGCTCACCGGGACCCCAAGAGACCCAGTACTTC. It yields the protein CASSPGPQETQYF.